Only a few counts were recorded for the clone carrying this T cell receptor (beta chain). The source of the sample is a study of vaccination and CD4 T cells after COVID-19. TCRdb processed the PCR reads anew with MiXCR; each CDR3 protein has one entry. This sample has some 18,000 distinct CDR3 sequences, with approximately 60% found just once. In germline, CDR1 is LNHDA, CDR2 SQIVND (reference sequence). CDR3 length: 15 residues. V shed 7 bases and J shed 10 bases, with 20 bases lying between them. V gene TRBV19 combines with J gene TRBJ1-6; weak D call: TRBD1 (6 bases). This TCR was recovered from a human donor who had recovered from COVID-19. The sequences come from CD4+ T cells from blood, collected after SARS-CoV-2 vaccination. The CDR3 region is CASKNGEGVRSPLHF. The DNA of the CDR3 is TGTGCCAGTAAGAACGGTGAGGGGGTGCGCTCACCCCTCCACTTT. The full variable domain, rest sourced from reference TRBV19 and TRBJ1-6, is DGGITQSPKYLFRKEGQNVTLSCEQNLNHDAMYWYRQDPGQGLRLIYYSQIVNDFQKGDIAEGYSVSREKKESFPLTVTSAQKNPTAFYLCASKNGEGVRSPLHFGNGTRLTVT.